The 25 T cell receptor beta chains listed next were all sequenced from one sample in a study of CD8+ T cells in alopecia areata. cDNA serving as the sequencing template came from extracted, reverse transcribed RNA. Measured with immunoSEQ multiplex PCR; TCRdb has only the in-frame clones, and not every one. The sample lists over 100,000 clones, about 60% occurring once. Treatment described: oral pan-JAK inhibitor, 5-10 mg twice daily. The source was CD8+ T cells sorted from blood, collected at week 24, from a patient treated with tofacitinib. These receptors came from a human donor with alopecia areata.

The chain has TRBV13 and TRBJ2-3; 10 nucleotides match TRBD2. The CDR3 totals 17 residues. Trimming removed 0 bases from V and 4 bases from J; junction bases left unmatched: 7. In germline, CDR1 is PRHDT, CDR2 FYEKMQ (reference sequence). CDR3: CASSLGPGTSASDTQYF. The CDR3 nucleotides read TGTGCCAGCAGCTTAGGCCCCGGGACTAGCGCATCAGATACGCAGTATTTT.

This clone has a handful of counts. The J gene is TRBJ1-5, the V gene TRBV6-5; D not resolved. The CDR3 loop spans 14 amino acids. V was cut by 2 bases and J by 3 bases, with 8 bases left in between. Germline CDR1 reads MNHEY; CDR2 reads SVGAGI. The CDR3, as DNA: TGTGCCAGCAGTTACAAGGGATTCAATCAGCCCCAGCATTTT. It translates to CASSYKGFNQPQHF.

V and J are TRBV9 and TRBJ1-2; D call uncertain. This CDR3 contains 14 residues. Germline CDR1 reads SGDLS; CDR2 reads YYNGEE. Trimming left V 0 bases short and J 2 bases short, with 8 bases between. The CDR3 protein is CASSVVDGNYGYTF. CDR3 DNA sequence: TGTGCCAGCAGCGTAGTGGACGGAAACTATGGCTACACCTTC.

This clone has a handful of counts. V gene TRBV6-1 combines with J gene TRBJ2-7, with unresolved D. Germline V gives CDR1 MNHNS, CDR2 SASEGT. This CDR3 has 16 amino acids. Trimming took 2 bases from V and 6 from J, leaving 20 bases between them. Here the CDR3 DNA reads TGTGCCAGCAGTGAATGGTTAGTGGACGAGAACATCGAGCAGTACTTC. This codes for CASSEWLVDENIEQYF.

As concerns this clone: The conserved phenylalanine or tryptophan normally closing the CDR3 is absent here, so this likely arose from a read error. The DNA is left out, because the CDR3 cannot be placed on it with certainty; the CDR3 is given as TCRdb lists it. The gene calls are TRBV7-9 and TRBJ1-1; the DNA was not compared with TRBD1, the D call given in the table. With termini counted, the CDR3 has 12 amino acids. From germline, CDR1 is SEHNR and CDR2 FQNEAQ (reference sequence). CDR3 loop: CASSSGHPLLQL.

The sample holds a few counts of this clone. The V gene is TRBV30, the J gene TRBJ2-5; possible D gene TRBD2, 5 bases. The V and J ends lost 2 bases and 3 bases respectively, with 10 bases between them. Looked up from germline, CDR1 is GTSNPN and CDR2 is SVGIG (reference sequence). The CDR3 is 13 amino acids. The CDR3 DNA sequence: TGTGCCTGGAGTCTGGGGAGTGAAGAGACCCAGTACTTC. Translation gives CAWSLGSEETQYF.

Turning to this clone: Other DNA variants within this sample encode the same CDR3. This chain links TRBV7-9 with TRBJ2-7, with unresolved D. The V end was cut by 5 bases, the J end by 2 bases, with 7 bases between. The germline CDR1 and CDR2 sequences are SEHNR and FQNEAQ (reference sequence). This CDR3 spans 12 amino acids. DNA of the CDR3: TGTGCCAGCAGCCCTGGAACCTACGAGCAGTACTTC. This sequence encodes CASSPGTYEQYF.

This clone was found a few times. This chain joins TRBV5-1 and TRBJ2-7, with 9 bases fitting TRBD1. The CDR3 is made up of 14 amino acids. Germline trimming cut 1 base from V and 6 bases from J; bases unmatched to any gene: 5. Per the germline V gene, CDR1 is SGHRS and CDR2 is YFSETQ. The CDR3 here is CASSLWTGAIEQYF. CDR3 nucleotides: TGCGCCAGCAGCTTGTGGACAGGGGCTATCGAGCAGTACTTC.

In this sample, this clone turned up a few times. J is TRBJ1-3 and V is TRBV28; no clear D gene. CDR3 length: 11 residues. The V and J ends lost 7 bases and 2 bases respectively, with 3 bases between them. In germline, CDR1 is MDHEN, CDR2 SYDVKM. The CDR3 nucleotides read TGTGCCAGCACCCCTGGAAACACCATATATTTT. Protein: CASTPGNTIYF.

This clone was found a few times. The J gene is TRBJ2-3, the V gene TRBV23-1; D uncertain. TRBV23-1 is filed as an ORF, its function uncertain. Trimming took off 0 bases at V and 1 base at J, with 11 bases between the two ends. The CDR3 is 16 residues long. CDR3 nucleotides: TGCGCCAGCAGTCAATCGGCGGCCTATTGCACAGATACGCAGTATTTT. Translating gives CASSQSAAYCTDTQYF.

As to this clone: Different DNA sequences within this sample yield the same CDR3. The chain combines TRBV7-9 with TRBJ2-1; no clear D. CDR1 is SEHNR, CDR2 FQNEAQ, per germline (reference sequence). Trimming took off 1 base at V and 3 bases at J, with 1 base between the two ends. This CDR3 has 12 residues. CDR3 amino acids: CASSLGYNEQFF. In DNA, the CDR3 is TGTGCCAGCAGCTTAGGCTACAATGAGCAGTTCTTC.

This clone was detected a few times. The V gene is TRBV7-9, the J gene TRBJ2-2; D assignment may be TRBD1 or TRBD2 (5 bases each). The germline gives CDR1 SEHNR, CDR2 FQNEAQ (reference sequence). This CDR3 has 15 residues. V lost 1 base and J lost 0, with 6 bases in between. The CDR3 coding sequence is TGTGCCAGCAGCTTAGGGGACGCGAACACCGGGGAGCTGTTTTTT. Protein product: CASSLGDANTGELFF.

The V and J genes are TRBV7-9 and TRBJ2-1; TRBD1 aligns across 7 bases. The J segment lost 6 bases and the V segment lost 4 bases, leaving 6 bases of the junction unmatched. Per germline, CDR1 SEHNR and CDR2 FQNEAQ (reference sequence). This CDR3 is built from 14 residues. The CDR3 DNA is TGTGCCAGCAGCTCGGGACAGAGTTTCAATGAGCAGTTCTTC. This codes for CASSSGQSFNEQFF.

The rearrangement uses TRBV27 and TRBJ1-1; tentative D call: TRBD1 (5 bases). This CDR3 region has 13 residues. Germline lookup yields CDR1 MNHEY and CDR2 SMNVEV (reference sequence). V was pared by 5 bases and J by 1 base, with 8 bases between. The CDR3 is CASSPQGNTEAFF. CDR3 DNA sequence: TGTGCCAGCAGTCCCCAGGGGAACACTGAAGCTTTCTTT.

Worth noting for this clone: This specimen includes other DNA sequences encoding the same CDR3. The V gene is TRBV27, the J gene TRBJ1-5, with D possibly TRBD1 on 5 matching bases. V lost 2 bases and J 5 bases, leaving 10 bases between the germline ends. Looked up from germline, CDR1 is MNHEY and CDR2 is SMNVEV (reference sequence). CDR3 length: 14 amino acids. In nucleotides, the CDR3 is TGTGCCAGCAGTTTAAGGCAGGGCGATCAGCCCCAGCATTTT. It is translated as CASSLRQGDQPQHF.

V is TRBV5-1 and J is TRBJ2-6, with D unresolved. The CDR3 is 15 residues long. V gave up 2 bases and J gave up 1 base, with 7 bases separating them. CDR1 is SGHRS and CDR2 is YFSETQ in the germline V gene. CDR3 sequence: CASSLTASGANVLTF. CDR3 DNA sequence: TGCGCCAGCAGCTTAACAGCTTCTGGGGCCAACGTCCTGACTTTC.

The table lists this clone with a few counts. This rearrangement joins TRBV29-1 to TRBJ2-5, with D possibly being TRBD2 (6 bases). Trimming took 0 bases from V and 5 from J, leaving 13 bases between them. The CDR3 totals 14 residues. Looked up from germline, CDR1 is SQVTM and CDR2 is ANQGSEA. The CDR3 coding sequence is TGCAGCGTTGAAGACCGCCTCGGGGGTGAGACCCAGTACTTC. Translated, it gives CSVEDRLGGETQYF.

The chain couples TRBV30 to TRBJ2-1; D call uncertain. Looked up from germline, CDR1 is GTSNPN and CDR2 is SVGIG (reference sequence). The CDR3 contains 11 residues. V was pared by 0 bases and J by 9 bases, with 6 bases between. The CDR3 sequence is CAWSVVSEQFF. In DNA form, the CDR3 reads TGTGCCTGGAGTGTGGTCAGTGAGCAGTTCTTC.

This clone has a handful of counts. The chain links TRBV4-1 to TRBJ1-3; no firm D call. The CDR3 covers 16 residues. Germline CDR1 and CDR2: MGHRA and YSYEKL. The V gene lost 0 bases and the J gene lost 0 bases, with 9 bases spanning the gap. CDR3 sequence (DNA): TGCGCCAGCAGCCAAGACCCCCCTCTCTCTGGAAACACCATATATTTT. Translating it yields CASSQDPPLSGNTIYF.

V and J are TRBV2 and TRBJ1-2, with 7 bases aligning to TRBD1. Losses at the gene ends were 2 bases for V and 4 bases for J; bases not matched to a gene: 22. This CDR3 region has 20 residues. CDR1 is SNHLY and CDR2 is FYNNEI in the germline V gene. The CDR3 spells CASSEYGNRGIPKWGYGYTF. The CDR3 DNA follows: TGTGCCAGCAGTGAATATGGGAACAGGGGAATACCAAAATGGGGCTATGGCTACACCTTC.

The table lists this clone with a count of one. The chain employs TRBV7-9 and TRBJ1-5; a weak D match, TRBD1 (5 bases). The CDR3 length is 12 residues. The V end was cut by 5 bases, the J end by 7 bases, with 9 bases between. Germline assignment: CDR1 SEHNR and CDR2 FQNEAQ (reference sequence). The CDR3 DNA sequence: TGTGCCAGCAGCCACGGGACCCAGCCCCAGCATTTT. Translating it yields CASSHGTQPQHF.

This clone has more than one count but fewer than ten. This chain joins TRBV30 and TRBJ2-7; possibly TRBD1 or TRBD2 for D (5 bases each). Germline CDR1 reads GTSNPN; CDR2 reads SVGIG (reference sequence). This CDR3 region has 12 residues. V was clipped by 2 bases and J by 2 bases, with 7 bases between them. The CDR3 coding sequence is TGTGCCTGGAGTTTGGGGGCCTACGAGCAGTACTTC. Translation gives CAWSLGAYEQYF.

The chain is built from TRBV30 and TRBJ1-5; 9 bases map to TRBD1. V lost 2 bases to trimming and J lost 5 bases; unmatched junction nucleotides: 1. Germline CDR1 is GTSNPN and CDR2 is SVGIG (reference sequence). This CDR3 has 13 amino acids. The CDR3 loop reads CAWSWTGDQPQHF. CDR3 coding DNA: TGTGCCTGGAGTTGGACAGGGGATCAGCCCCAGCATTTT.

Only a few counts were recorded for this clone. The chain employs TRBV25-1 and TRBJ2-3; no firm D call. The CDR3 contains 11 residues. Between the trimmed V and J ends, which lost 11 bases and 0 bases, there was a span of 6 bases. Germline CDR1 reads MGHDK; CDR2 reads SYGVNS. The CDR3 nucleotides are TGTGCCTCACATAGCACAGATACGCAGTATTTT. Residues: CASHSTDTQYF.

V usage is TRBV27 and J usage is TRBJ1-5; no clear D. The CDR3 has 14 amino acids. Looked up from germline, CDR1 is MNHEY and CDR2 is SMNVEV (reference sequence). V lost 4 bases to trimming and J lost 4 bases, with 11 bases between them. The CDR3 here is CASSSGLGNQPQHF. The DNA for the CDR3 is TGTGCCAGCAGTTCGGGCCTTGGGAATCAGCCCCAGCATTTT.